This T cell receptor beta chain was documented in a study of human thymus T cells. General study results and limits: There appeared to be biased usage of V and J genes in thymic and blood repertoires.

This CDR3 is built from 20 residues. Trimming cost V 1 base and J 0 bases, with 22 bases left between them. CDR1 and CDR2 (germline): LNHNV, YYDKDF (reference sequence). With respect to this clone: What it recognizes is unknown.

The table came from immunoSEQ multiplex PCR; TCRdb's copy has only in-frame clones and leaves some out. The sample yields some 130,000 clones, 90% to 95% seen once. Resections that were taken during corrective heart surgery supplied the thymus tissue. Donation came from healthy Finnish infants having corrective surgery for congenital heart defects. The chain uses TRBV15 and TRBJ1-3; possibly TRBD1 for D (5 bases). The sequence was obtained from a boy in the first two years of life with a congenital heart defect but otherwise immunologically healthy. The source material was thymus tissue. The CDR3 region has the DNA TGTGCCACCAGCAGAGCCCACCGCGACAGTTATCTTCTCTCTGGAAACACCATATATTTT. Protein sequence: CATSRAHRDSYLLSGNTIYF.